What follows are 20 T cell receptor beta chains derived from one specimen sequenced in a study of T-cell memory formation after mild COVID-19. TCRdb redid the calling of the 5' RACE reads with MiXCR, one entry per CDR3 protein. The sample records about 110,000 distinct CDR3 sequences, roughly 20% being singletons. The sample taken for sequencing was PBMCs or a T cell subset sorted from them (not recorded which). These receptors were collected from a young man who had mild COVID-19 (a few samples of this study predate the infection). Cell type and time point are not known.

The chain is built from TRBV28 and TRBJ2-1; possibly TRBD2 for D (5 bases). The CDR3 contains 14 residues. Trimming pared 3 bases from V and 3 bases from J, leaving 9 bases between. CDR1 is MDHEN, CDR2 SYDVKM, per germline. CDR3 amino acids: CASSLFGDYNEQFF. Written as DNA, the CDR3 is TGTGCCAGCAGTTTGTTCGGGGACTACAATGAGCAGTTCTTC.

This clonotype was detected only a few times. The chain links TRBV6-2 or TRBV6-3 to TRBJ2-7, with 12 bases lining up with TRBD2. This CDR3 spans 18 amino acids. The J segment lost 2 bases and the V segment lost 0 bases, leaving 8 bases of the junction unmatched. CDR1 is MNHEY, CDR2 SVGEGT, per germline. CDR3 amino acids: CASSYSIAGTSGPYEQYF. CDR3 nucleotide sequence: TGTGCCAGCAGTTACTCGATAGCCGGGACTAGCGGGCCCTACGAGCAGTACTTC.

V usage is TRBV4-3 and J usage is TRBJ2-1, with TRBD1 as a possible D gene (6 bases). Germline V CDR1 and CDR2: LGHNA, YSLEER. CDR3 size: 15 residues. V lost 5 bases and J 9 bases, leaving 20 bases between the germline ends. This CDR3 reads CASSDSPRQDTEQFF. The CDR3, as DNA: TGCGCCAGCAGCGATTCTCCTCGACAGGACACTGAGCAGTTCTTC.

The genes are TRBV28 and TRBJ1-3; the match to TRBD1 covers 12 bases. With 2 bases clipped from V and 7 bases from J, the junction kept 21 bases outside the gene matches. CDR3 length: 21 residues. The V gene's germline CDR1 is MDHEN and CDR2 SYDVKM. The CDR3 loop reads CASSLPPWDRGRDGQENTIYF. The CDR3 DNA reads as TGTGCCAGCAGTTTACCTCCTTGGGACAGGGGGCGGGATGGGCAAGAGAACACCATATATTTT.

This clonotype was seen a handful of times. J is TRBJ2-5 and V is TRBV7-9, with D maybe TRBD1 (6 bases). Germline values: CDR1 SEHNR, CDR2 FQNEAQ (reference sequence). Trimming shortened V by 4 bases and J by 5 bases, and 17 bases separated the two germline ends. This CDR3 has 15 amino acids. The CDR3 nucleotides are TGTGCCAGCAGCTGGGGGCCCGCCTCGGCGGAGACCCAGTACTTC. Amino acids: CASSWGPASAETQYF.

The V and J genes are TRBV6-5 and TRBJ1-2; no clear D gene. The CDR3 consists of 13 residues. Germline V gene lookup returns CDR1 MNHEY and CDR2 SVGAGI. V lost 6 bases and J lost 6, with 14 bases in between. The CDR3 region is CASSFIRGNGYTF. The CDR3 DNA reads TGTGCCAGCAGCTTTATCCGGGGTAATGGCTACACCTTC.

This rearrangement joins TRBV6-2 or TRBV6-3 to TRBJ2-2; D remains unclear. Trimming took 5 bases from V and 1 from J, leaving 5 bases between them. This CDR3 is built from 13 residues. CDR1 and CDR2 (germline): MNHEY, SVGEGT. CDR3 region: CASSTQNTGELFF. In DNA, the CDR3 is TGTGCCAGCAGTACGCAGAACACCGGGGAGCTGTTTTTT.

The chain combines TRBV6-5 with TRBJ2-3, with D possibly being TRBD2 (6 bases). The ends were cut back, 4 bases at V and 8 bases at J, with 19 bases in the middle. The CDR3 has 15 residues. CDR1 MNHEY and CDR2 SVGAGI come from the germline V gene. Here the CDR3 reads CASSSPGWGLCTQYF. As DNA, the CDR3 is TGTGCCAGCAGTTCCCCGGGATGGGGACTGTGTACGCAGTATTTT.

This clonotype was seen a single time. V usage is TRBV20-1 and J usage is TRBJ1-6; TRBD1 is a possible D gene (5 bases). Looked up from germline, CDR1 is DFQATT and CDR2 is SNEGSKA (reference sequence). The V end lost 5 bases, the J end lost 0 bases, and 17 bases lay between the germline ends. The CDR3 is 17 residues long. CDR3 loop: CSAQERGRSSYNSPLHF. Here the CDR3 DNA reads TGCAGTGCTCAGGAGAGGGGACGAAGCTCCTATAATTCACCCCTCCACTTT.

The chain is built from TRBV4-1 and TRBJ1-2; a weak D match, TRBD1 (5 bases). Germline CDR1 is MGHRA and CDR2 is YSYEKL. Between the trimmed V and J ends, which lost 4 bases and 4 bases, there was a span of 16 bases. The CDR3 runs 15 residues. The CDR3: CASSPGTQMGYGYTF. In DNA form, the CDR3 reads TGCGCCAGCAGCCCCGGGACCCAGATGGGCTATGGCTACACCTTC.

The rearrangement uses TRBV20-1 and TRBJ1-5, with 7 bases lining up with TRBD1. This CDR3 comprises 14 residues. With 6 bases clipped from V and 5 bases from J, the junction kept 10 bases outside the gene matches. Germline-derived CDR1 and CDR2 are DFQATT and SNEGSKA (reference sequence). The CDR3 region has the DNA TGCAGTGCAGGAGGGGACAGAAAGGATCAGCCCCAGCATTTT. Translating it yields CSAGGDRKDQPQHF.

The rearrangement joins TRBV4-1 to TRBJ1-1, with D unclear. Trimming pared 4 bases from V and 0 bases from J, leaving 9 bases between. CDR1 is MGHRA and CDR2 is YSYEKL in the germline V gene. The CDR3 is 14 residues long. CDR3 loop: CASSPVQLNTEAFF. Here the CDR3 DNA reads TGCGCCAGCAGCCCGGTGCAGCTGAACACTGAAGCTTTCTTT.

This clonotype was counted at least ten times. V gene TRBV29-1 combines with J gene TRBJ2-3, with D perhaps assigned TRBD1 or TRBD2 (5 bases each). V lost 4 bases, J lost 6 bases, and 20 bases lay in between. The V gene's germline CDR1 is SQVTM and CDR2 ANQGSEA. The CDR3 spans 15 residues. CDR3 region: CSVVGDPTTGDTQYF. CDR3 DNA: TGCAGCGTTGTGGGGGACCCCACGACGGGGGATACGCAGTATTTT.

This CDR3 is CASSGRGGSPGGYTF. Here the CDR3 DNA reads TGTGCCAGCAGTGGCCGGGGGGGGAGCCCGGGAGGCTACACCTTC. V is TRBV27 and J is TRBJ1-2, with D perhaps TRBD1 (5 bases). V lost 5 bases and J 8 bases, leaving 21 bases between the germline ends. Germline V gives CDR1 MNHEY, CDR2 SMNVEV (reference sequence). This CDR3 has 15 amino acids.

The CDR3 region has the DNA TGCGCCAGCAGGGAGTCGACGGGACAGGCCTCCTACGAGCAGTACTTC. It is translated as CASRESTGQASYEQYF. The V and J genes are TRBV5-1 and TRBJ2-7; 8 bases align to TRBD1. Germline V gene sequence: CDR1 SGHRS, CDR2 YFSETQ. The junction had 10 bases not matched to a gene; V was cut back by 5 bases and J by 0 bases. The CDR3 totals 16 residues.

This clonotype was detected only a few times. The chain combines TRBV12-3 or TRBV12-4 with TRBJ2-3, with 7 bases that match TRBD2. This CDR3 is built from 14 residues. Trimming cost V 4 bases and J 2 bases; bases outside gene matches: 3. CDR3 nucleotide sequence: TGTGCCAGCAGTTCTACTAGCGCCACAGATACGCAGTATTTT. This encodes CASSSTSATDTQYF.

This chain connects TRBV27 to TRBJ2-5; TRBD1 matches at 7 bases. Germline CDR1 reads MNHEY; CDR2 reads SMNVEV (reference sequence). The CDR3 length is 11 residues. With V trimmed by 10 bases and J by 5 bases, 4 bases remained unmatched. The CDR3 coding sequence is TGTGCCACACAGGGGCGGGAGACCCAGTACTTC. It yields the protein CATQGRETQYF.

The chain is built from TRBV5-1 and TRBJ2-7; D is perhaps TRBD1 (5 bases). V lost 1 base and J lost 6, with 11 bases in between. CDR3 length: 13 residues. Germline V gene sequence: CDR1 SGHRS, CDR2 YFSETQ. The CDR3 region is CASSLTSGFEQYV. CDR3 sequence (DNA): TGCGCCAGCAGCTTGACATCAGGGTTCGAGCAGTACGTC.

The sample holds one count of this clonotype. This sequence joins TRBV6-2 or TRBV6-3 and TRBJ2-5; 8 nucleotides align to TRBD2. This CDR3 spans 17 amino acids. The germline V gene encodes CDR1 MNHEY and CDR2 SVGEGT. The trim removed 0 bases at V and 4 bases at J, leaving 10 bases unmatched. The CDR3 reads CASSYSSPRGDRETQYF. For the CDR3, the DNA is TGTGCCAGCAGTTACTCTAGCCCGCGGGGGGATCGAGAGACCCAGTACTTC.

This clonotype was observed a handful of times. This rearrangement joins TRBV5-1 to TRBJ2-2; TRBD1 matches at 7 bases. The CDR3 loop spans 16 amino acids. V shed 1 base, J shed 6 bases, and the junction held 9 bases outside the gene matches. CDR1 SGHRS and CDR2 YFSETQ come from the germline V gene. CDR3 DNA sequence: TGCGCCAGCAGCTTGTCTACCGCGACAGGGTCCGGGGAGCTGTTTTTT. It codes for CASSLSTATGSGELFF.